The clone carrying this T cell receptor (beta chain) was recorded a few times. The antigen is undetermined. PCR amplification relied on 60 Vbeta primers (plus 13 Jbeta primers). Repertoires were generated with immunoSEQ multiplex PCR, while TCRdb's copy carries only in-frame clones and drops some. The sample shows about 110,000 clones, around 80% of them seen only once. This entry comes from a study of cytomegalovirus exposure and HLA in healthy donors. Study-wide findings and caveats: In an earlier analysis, in approximately 570 donors, most V segments appeared productive either ~87% or ~30% of the time. Later analysis reportedly placed an Asian-associated ancestry cluster below the roughly 700-donor mean in N-insertions.

The CDR3 covers 16 residues. Trimming took 1 base from V and 2 from J; bases not matched to a gene: 3. Germline CDR1 is SGHRS and CDR2 is YFSETQ. Sequenced sample: PBMCs. This TCR came from a woman aged 55-75 years in good health and CMV-seropositive. V and J are TRBV5-1 and TRBJ2-1; 10 nucleotides match TRBD1. For the CDR3, the DNA is TGCGCCAGCAGCTTGCTCGGGACAGGGGCCTACAATGAGCAGTTCTTC. It specifies CASSLLGTGAYNEQFF.